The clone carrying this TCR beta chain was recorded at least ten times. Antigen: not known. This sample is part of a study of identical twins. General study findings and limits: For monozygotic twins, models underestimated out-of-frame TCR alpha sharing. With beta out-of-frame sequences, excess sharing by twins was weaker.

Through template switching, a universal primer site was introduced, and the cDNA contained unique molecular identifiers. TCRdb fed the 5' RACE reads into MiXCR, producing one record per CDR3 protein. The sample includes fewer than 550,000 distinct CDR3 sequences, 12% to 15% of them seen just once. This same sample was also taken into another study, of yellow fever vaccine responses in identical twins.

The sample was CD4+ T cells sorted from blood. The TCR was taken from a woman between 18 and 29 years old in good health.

CDR3 sequence reads: CASSPGTITDTQYF. DNA of the CDR3: TGTGCCAGCAGTCCCGGGACAATCACAGATACGCAGTATTTT. The chain employs TRBV12-3 or TRBV12-4 and TRBJ2-3, with D perhaps TRBD1 (6 bases). V was clipped by 5 bases and J by 2 bases, with 11 bases between them. The CDR3 has 14 residues.